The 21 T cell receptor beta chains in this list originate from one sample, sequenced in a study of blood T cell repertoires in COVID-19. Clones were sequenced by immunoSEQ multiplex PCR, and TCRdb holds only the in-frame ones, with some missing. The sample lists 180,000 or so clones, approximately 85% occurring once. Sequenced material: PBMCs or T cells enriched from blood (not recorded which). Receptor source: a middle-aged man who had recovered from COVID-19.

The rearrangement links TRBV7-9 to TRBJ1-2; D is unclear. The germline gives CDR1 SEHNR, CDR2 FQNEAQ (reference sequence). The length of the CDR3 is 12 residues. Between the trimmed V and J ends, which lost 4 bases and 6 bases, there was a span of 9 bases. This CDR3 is CASSSVSDGYTF. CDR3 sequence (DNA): TGTGCCAGCAGCTCCGTTTCGGATGGCTACACCTTC.

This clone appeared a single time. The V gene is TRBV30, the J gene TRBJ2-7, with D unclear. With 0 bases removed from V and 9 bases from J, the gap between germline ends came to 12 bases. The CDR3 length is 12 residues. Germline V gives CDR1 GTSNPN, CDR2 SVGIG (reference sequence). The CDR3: CAWSVKSLGQYF. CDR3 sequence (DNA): TGTGCCTGGAGTGTAAAGTCCCTCGGGCAGTACTTC.

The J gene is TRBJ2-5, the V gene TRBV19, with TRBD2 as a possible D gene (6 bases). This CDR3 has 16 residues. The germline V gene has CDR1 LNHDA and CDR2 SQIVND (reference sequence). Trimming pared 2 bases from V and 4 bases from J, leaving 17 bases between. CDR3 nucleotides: TGTGCCAGTAGTATACTTGCGGGAACCGGAAGAGAGACCCAGTACTTC. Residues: CASSILAGTGRETQYF.

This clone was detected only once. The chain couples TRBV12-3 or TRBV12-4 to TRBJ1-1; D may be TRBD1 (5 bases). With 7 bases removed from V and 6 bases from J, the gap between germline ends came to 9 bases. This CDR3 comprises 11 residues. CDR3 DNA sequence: TGTGCCAGCATCCAGGGTGCTGAAGCTTTCTTT. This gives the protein CASIQGAEAFF.

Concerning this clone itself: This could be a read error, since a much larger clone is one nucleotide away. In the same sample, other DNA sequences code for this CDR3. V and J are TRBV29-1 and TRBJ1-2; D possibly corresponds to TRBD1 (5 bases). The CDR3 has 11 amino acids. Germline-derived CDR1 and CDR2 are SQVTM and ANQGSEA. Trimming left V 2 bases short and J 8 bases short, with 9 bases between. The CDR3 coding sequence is TGCAGCGTTGAAACAGGCGAAGGCTACACCTTC. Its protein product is CSVETGEGYTF.

This CDR3 reads CASSPDRTTEAFF. As DNA, the CDR3 is TGCGCCAGCAGCCCCGACAGGACCACTGAAGCTTTCTTT. This chain links TRBV5-1 with TRBJ1-1; D might be TRBD1 (6 bases). The CDR3 covers 13 residues. CDR1 is SGHRS and CDR2 is YFSETQ in the germline V gene. Trimming took 4 bases from V and 4 from J, leaving 11 bases between them.

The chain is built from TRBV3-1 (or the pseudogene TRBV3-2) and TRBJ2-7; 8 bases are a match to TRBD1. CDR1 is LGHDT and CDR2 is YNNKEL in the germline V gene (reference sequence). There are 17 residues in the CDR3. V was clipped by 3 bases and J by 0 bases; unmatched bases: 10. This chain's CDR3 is CASSHPSRTGGSYEQYF. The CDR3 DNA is TGTGCCAGCAGCCACCCCTCGCGAACAGGGGGCTCCTACGAGCAGTACTTC.

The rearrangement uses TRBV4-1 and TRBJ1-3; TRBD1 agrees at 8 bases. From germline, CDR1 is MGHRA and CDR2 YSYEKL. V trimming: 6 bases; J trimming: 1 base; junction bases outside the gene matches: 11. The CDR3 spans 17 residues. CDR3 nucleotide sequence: TGCGCCAGCAGTACAGGGGGTTTCGGAGTTTCTGGAAACACCATATATTTT. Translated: CASSTGGFGVSGNTIYF.

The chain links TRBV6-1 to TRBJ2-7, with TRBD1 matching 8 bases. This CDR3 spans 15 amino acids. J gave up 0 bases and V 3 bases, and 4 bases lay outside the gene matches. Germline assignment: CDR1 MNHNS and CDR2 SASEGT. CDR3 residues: CASSEGTGYSYEQYF. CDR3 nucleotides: TGTGCCAGCAGTGAGGGGACAGGATACTCCTACGAGCAGTACTTC.

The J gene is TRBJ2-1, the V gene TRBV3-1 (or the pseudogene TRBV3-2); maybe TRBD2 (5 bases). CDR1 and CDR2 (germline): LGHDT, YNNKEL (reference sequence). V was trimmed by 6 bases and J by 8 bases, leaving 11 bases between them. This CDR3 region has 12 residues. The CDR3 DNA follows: TGTGCCAGCAGTCCCGGGGTTGATGAGCAGTTCTTC. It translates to CASSPGVDEQFF.

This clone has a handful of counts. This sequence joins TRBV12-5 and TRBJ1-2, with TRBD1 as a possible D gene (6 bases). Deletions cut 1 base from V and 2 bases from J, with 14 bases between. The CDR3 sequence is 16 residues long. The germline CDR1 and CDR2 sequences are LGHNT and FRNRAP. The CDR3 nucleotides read TGTGCTAGTGGTTTGGCAACAGGGCGGGGGAACTATGGCTACACCTTC. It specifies CASGLATGRGNYGYTF.

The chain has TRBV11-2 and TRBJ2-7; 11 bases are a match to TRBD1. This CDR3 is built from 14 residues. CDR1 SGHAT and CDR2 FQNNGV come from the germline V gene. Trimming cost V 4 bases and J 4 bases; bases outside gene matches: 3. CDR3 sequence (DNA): TGTGCCAGCAGCTATGGACAGGGGGCTTACGAGCAGTACTTC. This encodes CASSYGQGAYEQYF. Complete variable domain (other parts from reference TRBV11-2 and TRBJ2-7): EAGVAQSPRYKIIEKRQSVAFWCNPISGHATLYWYQQILGQGPKLLIQFQNNGVVDDSQLPKDRFSAERLKGVDSTLKIQPAKLEDSAVYLCASSYGQGAYEQYFGPGTRLTVT.

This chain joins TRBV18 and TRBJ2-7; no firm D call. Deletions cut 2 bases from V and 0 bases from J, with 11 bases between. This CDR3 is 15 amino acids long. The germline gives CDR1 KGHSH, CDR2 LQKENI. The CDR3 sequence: CASSPLALNSYEQYF. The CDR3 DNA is TGTGCCAGCTCACCATTGGCCCTGAACTCCTACGAGCAGTACTTC.

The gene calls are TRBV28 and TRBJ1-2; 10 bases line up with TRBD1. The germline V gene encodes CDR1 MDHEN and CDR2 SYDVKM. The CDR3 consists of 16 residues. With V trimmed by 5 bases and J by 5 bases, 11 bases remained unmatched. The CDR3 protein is CASSAPRDRGIYGYTF. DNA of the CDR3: TGTGCCAGCAGTGCCCCCAGGGACAGGGGAATTTATGGCTACACCTTC.

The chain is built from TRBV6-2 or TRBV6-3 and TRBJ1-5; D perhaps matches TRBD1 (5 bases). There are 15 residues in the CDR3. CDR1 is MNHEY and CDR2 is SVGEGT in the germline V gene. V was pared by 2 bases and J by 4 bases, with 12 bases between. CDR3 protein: CASSYPDSQNQPQHF. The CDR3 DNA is TGTGCCAGCAGTTACCCAGACAGTCAAAATCAGCCCCAGCATTTT.

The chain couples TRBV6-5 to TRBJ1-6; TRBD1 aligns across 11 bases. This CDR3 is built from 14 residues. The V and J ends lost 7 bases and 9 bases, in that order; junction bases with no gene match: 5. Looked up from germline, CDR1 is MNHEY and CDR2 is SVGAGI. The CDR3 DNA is TGTGCCAGCAAAGGGACAGGGGGAGGTTCACCCCTCCACTTT. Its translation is CASKGTGGGSPLHF.

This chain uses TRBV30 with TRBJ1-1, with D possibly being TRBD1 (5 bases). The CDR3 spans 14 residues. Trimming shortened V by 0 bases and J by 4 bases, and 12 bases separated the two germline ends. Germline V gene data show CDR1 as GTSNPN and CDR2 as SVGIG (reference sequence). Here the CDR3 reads CAWSVLRRATEAFF. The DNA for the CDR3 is TGTGCCTGGAGTGTACTCCGCAGGGCCACTGAAGCTTTCTTT.

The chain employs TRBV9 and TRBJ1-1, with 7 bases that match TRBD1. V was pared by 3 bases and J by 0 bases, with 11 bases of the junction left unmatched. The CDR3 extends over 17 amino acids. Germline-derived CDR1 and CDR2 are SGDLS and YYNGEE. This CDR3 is CASSDQQGTIMNTEAFF. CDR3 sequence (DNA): TGTGCCAGCAGCGACCAACAGGGGACGATAATGAACACTGAAGCTTTCTTT.

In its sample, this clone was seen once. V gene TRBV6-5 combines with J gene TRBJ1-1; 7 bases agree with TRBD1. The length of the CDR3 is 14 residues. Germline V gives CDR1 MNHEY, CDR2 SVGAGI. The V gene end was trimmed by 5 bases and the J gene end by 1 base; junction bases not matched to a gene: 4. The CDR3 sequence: CASSTGVTNTEAFF. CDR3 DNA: TGTGCCAGCAGTACAGGGGTGACGAACACTGAAGCTTTCTTT.

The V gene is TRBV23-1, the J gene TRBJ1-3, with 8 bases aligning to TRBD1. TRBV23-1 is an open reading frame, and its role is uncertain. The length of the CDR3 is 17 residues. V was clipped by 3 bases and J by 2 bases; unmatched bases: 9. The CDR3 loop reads CASSHKDRETAGNTIYF. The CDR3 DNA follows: TGCGCCAGCAGTCACAAGGACAGGGAGACGGCTGGAAACACCATATATTTT.

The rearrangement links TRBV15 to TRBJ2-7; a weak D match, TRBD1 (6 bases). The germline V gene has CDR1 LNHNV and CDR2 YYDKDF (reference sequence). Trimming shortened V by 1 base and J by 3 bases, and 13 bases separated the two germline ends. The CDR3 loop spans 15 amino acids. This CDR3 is CATSRARGQIYEQYF. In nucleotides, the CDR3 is TGTGCCACCAGCAGAGCACGAGGACAGATCTACGAGCAGTACTTC.